This T cell receptor beta chain was identified during a study of control samples from healthy donors and cancer patients. Here immunoSEQ multiplex PCR was the method, and the copy in TCRdb shows in-frame clones only, minus some. The data show 90,000 to 110,000 clones, with about 89% seen just once and around 17% held by the top ten. This CDR3 contains 18 residues. V was clipped by 0 bases and J by 2 bases; unmatched bases: 9. CDR1 is SGHAT and CDR2 is FQNNGV in the germline V gene. This chain connects TRBV11-2 to TRBJ2-7; 11 bases line up with TRBD1. The origin of this receptor is a woman aged 50 to 60 in good health. The sample taken for sequencing was blood. This chain's CDR3 is CASSLESGQGVSPYEQYF. The CDR3 DNA is TGTGCCAGCAGCTTAGAGTCGGGACAGGGGGTCTCACCCTACGAGCAGTACTTC.